The sequence of this T cell receptor (beta chain) was determined in a study of blood T cell repertoires in COVID-19. Study at large: From the United States, Italy and Spain came samples of acute and convalescent COVID-19. PBMCs, B-cell-depleted T cells, or T cells were the source of the cDNA or gDNA that made up the material.

Per the authors' pipeline: Amplification with reference gene primers provided the estimates of nucleated cell counts. TCRdb keeps only in-frame clones here, not all; method: immunoSEQ multiplex PCR. Clone size and V and J calls were adopted from that table, with D and trimming inferred from the DNA. Of about 300,000 clones listed, about nine tenths are singletons. Trimming took off 4 bases at V and 1 base at J, with 7 bases between the two ends. Germline lookup yields CDR1 GTSNPN and CDR2 SVGIG (reference sequence). The CDR3 loop spans 12 amino acids. The sequencing sample was made of peripheral blood. The V call is TRBV30, the J call TRBJ1-1, with unresolved D. This clonotype was sampled from a woman in her twenties or thirties who had recovered from COVID-19. The CDR3: CAWKQENTEAFF. CDR3 coding DNA: TGTGCCTGGAAACAAGAGAACACTGAAGCTTTCTTT.